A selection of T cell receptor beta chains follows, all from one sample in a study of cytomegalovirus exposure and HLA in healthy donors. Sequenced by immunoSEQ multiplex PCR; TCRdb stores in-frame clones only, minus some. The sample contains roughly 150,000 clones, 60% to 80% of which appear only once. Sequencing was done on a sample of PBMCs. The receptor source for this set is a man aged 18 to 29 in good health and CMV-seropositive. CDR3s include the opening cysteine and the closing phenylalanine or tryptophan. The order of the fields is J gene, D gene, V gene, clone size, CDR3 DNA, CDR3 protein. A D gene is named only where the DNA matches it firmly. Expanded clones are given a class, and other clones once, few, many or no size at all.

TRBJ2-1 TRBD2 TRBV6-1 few TGTGCCAGCAGTGAAGTCGGGGGGTCTGGGTCTGAGCAGTTCTTC CASSEVGGSGSEQFF
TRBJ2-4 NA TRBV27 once TGTGCCAGCAGTTTATTCGGGATGGGAACCAAAAACATTCAGTACTTC CASSLFGMGTKNIQYF
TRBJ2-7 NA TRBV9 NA TGTGCCAGCAGCGTAGGACGCCGGCGCGGCGACGAGCAGTACTTC CASSVGRRRGDEQYF
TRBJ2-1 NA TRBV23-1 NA TGCGCCAGCAGTCAATCGAACGGGACACCCTACAATGAGCAGTTCTTC CASSQSNGTPYNEQFF
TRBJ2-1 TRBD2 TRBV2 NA TGTGCCAGCAGTGAAGTGCTAGCGGCCGCCTACAATGAGCAGTTCTTC CASSEVLAAAYNEQFF
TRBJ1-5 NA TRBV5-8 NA TGTTCCAGCAGTGGGTGGAGGGTGGGCAATCAGCCCCAGCATTTT CSSSGWRVGNQPQHF
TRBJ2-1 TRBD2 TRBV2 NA TGTGCCAGCCAGGAAGCGGGAGGGCAATTAGGGTTCTTC CASQEAGGQLGFF
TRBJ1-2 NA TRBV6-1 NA TGTGCCAGCAGTGAAGTGAAGAACTACTATGGCTACACCTTC CASSEVKNYYGYTF
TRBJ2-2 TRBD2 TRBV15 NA TGTGCCACCAGCAGACGTATAGCGGGAGTTTCCGGGGAGCTGTTTTTT CATSRRIAGVSGELFF
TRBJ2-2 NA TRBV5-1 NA TGCGCCAGCAGCTTACCGGGTCTCGGATCGAACACCGGGGAGCTGTTTTTT CASSLPGLGSNTGELFF
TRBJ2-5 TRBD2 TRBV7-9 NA TGTGCCAGCAGACGGACTAGCGGGGAAAAAGAGACCCAGTACTTC CASRRTSGEKETQYF
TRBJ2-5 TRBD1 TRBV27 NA TGTGCCAGCAGTTCGGGGACAGATAAAGAGACCCAGTACTTC CASSSGTDKETQYF
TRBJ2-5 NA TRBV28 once TGTGCCAGCAGCCCCCCTCGGCTGCATGGGATCGGGGCCCAGTACTTC CASSPPRLHGIGAQYF
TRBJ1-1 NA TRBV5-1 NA TGCGCCAGCAGCTTGGTTGGCGGCGGGGGCACTGAAGCTTTCTTT CASSLVGGGGTEAFF
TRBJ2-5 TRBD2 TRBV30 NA TGTGCCTGGAGCCGTAGCGGGGGTACGGGAAAGACCCAGTACTTC CAWSRSGGTGKTQYF
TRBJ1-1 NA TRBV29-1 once TGCAGCGTTGCGGACAGTGAAGCTTTCTTT CSVADSEAFF
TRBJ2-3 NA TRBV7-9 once TGTGCCAGCAGCTTAAAGGGGCGCGAGGCAGATACGCAGTATTTT CASSLKGREADTQYF
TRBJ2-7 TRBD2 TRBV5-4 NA TGTGCCAGCAGCTGGGGGAGTCCAGCGGGAGCCGGGGCGCAGTACTTC CASSWGSPAGAGAQYF
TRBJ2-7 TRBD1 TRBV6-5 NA TGTGCCAGCAGTGCCGACAGGGGACCCTACGAGCAGTACTTC CASSADRGPYEQYF
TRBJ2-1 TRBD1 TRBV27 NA TGTGCCAGCAGCAAACTGGACAGGGCGATGGGGAATGAGCAGTTCTTC CASSKLDRAMGNEQFF
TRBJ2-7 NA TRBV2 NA TGTGCCGGGGGGTTCGCCGAGCAGTACTTC CAGGFAEQYF
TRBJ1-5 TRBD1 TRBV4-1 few TGCGCCAGCAGCCCGCAATTTACGGACAGGAGGAAGCGTCAGCATTTT CASSPQFTDRRKRQHF
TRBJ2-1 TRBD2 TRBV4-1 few TGCGCCAGCAGCCAAGACCCGACTAGCGGGAGTCGGAATGAGCAGTTCTTC CASSQDPTSGSRNEQFF
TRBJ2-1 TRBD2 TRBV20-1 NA TGCAGTGTTAGGGGTAGCGGGAGGGCCCTCTTC CSVRGSGRALF
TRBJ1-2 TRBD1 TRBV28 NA TGTGCCAGCAGTTTTGGAAGGGACAGTCCTGGCGGCTACACCTTC CASSFGRDSPGGYTF
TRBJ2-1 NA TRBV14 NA TGTGCCAGCAGCCCCCCTGGAGCGGGCCTTAACAATGAGCAGTTCTTC CASSPPGAGLNNEQFF
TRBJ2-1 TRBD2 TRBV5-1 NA TGCGCCAGCAGCTTTCTAGCGGCCAGCTCCTACAATGAGCAGTTCTTC CASSFLAASSYNEQFF
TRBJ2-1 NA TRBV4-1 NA TGCGCCAGCAGCCCCCAGGGGCGCTCCTACAATGAGCAGTTCTTC CASSPQGRSYNEQFF